The source of this TCR beta chain is a study of OX40 agonist ivuxolimab in advanced cancers. Generated by immunoSEQ multiplex PCR, the TCRdb table keeps only in-frame clones and is missing some. Counted here are 51,000 or so clones, 70% to 80% occurring once; the ten biggest clones make up 1.5% to 2%. Germline V gene sequence: CDR1 SGHAT, CDR2 FQNNGV. The CDR3 is made up of 14 amino acids. The V segment lost 5 bases and the J segment 4 bases; nucleotides outside the gene matches: 6. Sequencing used CD4+ or CD8+ T cells sorted from blood, obtained in a trial of the OX40 agonist ivuxolimab. This TCR came from an adult with an advanced solid tumor such as melanoma, head and neck, liver or kidney cancer. This rearrangement joins TRBV11-2 to TRBJ1-2; 8 nucleotides agree with TRBD1. CDR3 in amino acids: CASSPGQGAYGYTF. The CDR3 DNA is TGTGCCAGCAGCCCTGGCCAGGGGGCCTATGGCTACACCTTC. Full variable domain (missing parts from reference TRBV11-2 and TRBJ1-2): EAGVAQSPRYKIIEKRQSVAFWCNPISGHATLYWYQQILGQGPKLLIQFQNNGVVDDSQLPKDRFSAERLKGVDSTLKIQPAKLEDSAVYLCASSPGQGAYGYTFGSGTRLTVV.